This entry describes one T cell receptor (beta chain). This sample stems from a study of blood T cell repertoires in COVID-19. Across the study: Sources were T cells, B-cell-depleted T cells, or PBMCs; the material itself was cDNA or gDNA.

Authors' methods: Cell counts per sample came from amplifying reference gene primers. This table comes from immunoSEQ multiplex PCR, and its TCRdb copy is limited to in-frame clones, with some not included. V, J and clone size were drawn from that table, and D and trimming were deduced from the DNA. In the table there are 200,000 to 300,000 clones, approximately 86% of which are singletons. In germline, CDR1 is SGHDN, CDR2 FVKESK. The CDR3 length is 19 residues. V was pared by 4 bases and J by 5 bases, with 12 bases of the junction left unmatched. This receptor was taken from a young man with active or convalescent COVID-19. V and J are TRBV14 and TRBJ2-3, with 16 bases identical to TRBD2. Sample: peripheral blood. The CDR3 DNA reads as TGTGCCAGCAGCCCGATGGGACTAGCGGGGGGGCCGTTCGGAGATACGCAGTATTTT. Protein: CASSPMGLAGGPFGDTQYF.